The 31 T cell receptor beta chains listed next were all sequenced from one sample in a study of CD8 T cells in ankylosing spondylitis. TCRdb analysed the 5' RACE reads with MiXCR anew, one entry per CDR3 protein. The data hold roughly 230,000 distinct CDR3 sequences, with about 18% observed a single time. The sample taken for sequencing was blood, either unsorted or a sorted T cell fraction (not recorded which). These receptors were collected from a male donor with ankylosing spondylitis or in good health (not recorded which).

This clonotype has more than one count but fewer than ten. The chain joins TRBV4-1 to TRBJ2-5; the D is unclear. Germline loops: CDR1 MGHRA, CDR2 YSYEKL. With 0 bases removed from V and 3 bases from J, the gap between germline ends came to 11 bases. The CDR3 totals 15 residues. CDR3 bases: TGCGCCAGCAGCCAAGACACGACTTGGAAAGAGACCCAGTACTTC. Amino acids: CASSQDTTWKETQYF.

The genes are TRBV15 and TRBJ1-6; 8 bases are a match to TRBD1. V lost 5 bases to trimming and J lost 9 bases; unmatched junction nucleotides: 9. Looked up from germline, CDR1 is LNHNV and CDR2 is YYDKDF (reference sequence). CDR3 length: 15 amino acids. The CDR3 loop is CATSSDRVGFSPLHF. In DNA form, the CDR3 reads TGTGCCACCAGCTCGGACAGGGTGGGATTTTCACCCCTCCACTTT.

V and J are TRBV29-1 and TRBJ2-1; 11 positions match TRBD2. The closer fit of TRBJ2-7 to the DNA end suggests the J call may be wrong. The CDR3 has 18 residues. CDR1 is SQVTM and CDR2 is ANQGSEA in the germline V gene. CDR3 amino acids: CSAVGLAGGLSSYNEQYF. The CDR3 region has the DNA TGCAGCGCTGTGGGGCTAGCGGGAGGCCTTAGCTCCTACAATGAGCAGTACTTC.

This clonotype was observed a handful of times. This chain connects TRBV12-3 or TRBV12-4 to TRBJ2-1; D possibly matches TRBD1 or TRBD2 (6 bases each). V was trimmed by 3 bases and J by 9 bases, leaving 18 bases between them. The CDR3 consists of 15 residues. CDR3 region: CASSFGGPGGGEQFF. The CDR3 DNA follows: TGTGCCAGCAGTTTTGGGGGGCCCGGGGGCGGTGAGCAGTTCTTC.

V and J are TRBV6-2 or TRBV6-3 and TRBJ2-1; D not certain. Germline V CDR1 and CDR2: MNHEY, SVGEGT. This CDR3 has 13 amino acids. The V gene lost 6 bases and the J gene lost 2 bases, with 8 bases spanning the gap. CDR3 nucleotides: TGTGCCAGCAGCCCCTCCCCCTACAATGAGCAGTTCTTC. It specifies CASSPSPYNEQFF.

This clonotype was counted at least ten times. This chain links TRBV5-1 with TRBJ2-7; 7 nucleotides line up with TRBD1. Germline CDR1 SGHRS, CDR2 YFSETQ. V shed 4 bases, J shed 0 bases, and the junction held 7 bases outside the gene matches. The CDR3 runs 15 residues. This CDR3 reads CASSSLQGPSYEQYF. In DNA, the CDR3 is TGCGCCAGCAGCAGCCTACAGGGGCCCTCCTACGAGCAGTACTTC.

The CDR3 coding sequence is TGCGCCAGCAGCCAAGAATTTTGGGGACTAGCGCATGAAACCTACGAGCAGTACTTC. It yields the protein CASSQEFWGLAHETYEQYF. V and J are TRBV4-1 and TRBJ2-7; 10 positions agree with TRBD2. Trimming took 0 bases from V and 2 from J; bases not matched to a gene: 13. This CDR3 has 19 amino acids. Germline assignment: CDR1 MGHRA and CDR2 YSYEKL.

This clonotype was counted between two and nine times. The chain recombines TRBV29-1 with TRBJ2-7; 13 positions agree with TRBD2. The germline V gene encodes CDR1 SQVTM and CDR2 ANQGSEA. Trimming cost V 1 base and J 3 bases; bases outside gene matches: 6. This CDR3 has 16 residues. CDR3 loop: CSVEAGTSGKFYEQYF. CDR3 in DNA: TGCAGCGTTGAAGCGGGGACTAGCGGGAAATTCTACGAGCAGTACTTC.

This clonotype has a handful of counts. The chain recombines TRBV6-5 with TRBJ2-1; D uncertain. V dropped 0 bases and J dropped 10 bases, with 7 bases sitting between them. This CDR3 has 12 residues. CDR1 and CDR2 from the germline V gene are MNHEY and SVGAGI. The CDR3, as DNA: TGTGCCAGCAGTTACTCGGCGAGCGAGCAGTTCTTC. Its protein product is CASSYSASEQFF.

This clonotype occurred a few times. The chain has TRBV9 and TRBJ2-1, with 7 bases aligning to TRBD2. The junction had 9 bases not matched to a gene; V was cut back by 0 bases and J by 0 bases. CDR3 length: 18 residues. Germline V gene lookup returns CDR1 SGDLS and CDR2 YYNGEE. Here the CDR3 DNA reads TGTGCCAGCAGCGTAGTCGTGGGAGGGCCACTCTCCTACAATGAGCAGTTCTTC. This codes for CASSVVVGGPLSYNEQFF.

This chain uses TRBV29-1 with TRBJ2-3, with 7 bases lining up with TRBD1. V shed 7 bases and J 1 base; nucleotides not matched to a gene: 5. Germline CDR1 and CDR2: SQVTM and ANQGSEA. The CDR3 runs 13 residues. The CDR3 loop is CSGGQVGTDTQYF. CDR3 sequence (DNA): TGCAGCGGCGGACAGGTGGGCACAGATACGCAGTATTTT.

The chain uses TRBV12-3 or TRBV12-4 and TRBJ2-7, with D maybe TRBD2 (5 bases). The ends were cut back, 5 bases at V and 2 bases at J, with 19 bases in the middle. CDR3 length equals 16 residues. The DNA of the CDR3 is TGTGCCAGCAGTCCCCGGACGGGGTTGGCAACCTACGAGCAGTACTTC. It encodes CASSPRTGLATYEQYF.

This chain uses TRBV20-1 with TRBJ2-1; 7 nucleotides agree with TRBD2. The CDR3 is made up of 17 amino acids. Per germline, CDR1 DFQATT and CDR2 SNEGSKA (reference sequence). The V segment lost 1 base and the J segment 4 bases; nucleotides outside the gene matches: 13. CDR3 in DNA: TGCAGTGCTAGAGGGCAGGTCCGGGACTACCGATACAATGAGCAGTTCTTC. Protein product: CSARGQVRDYRYNEQFF.

This chain joins TRBV20-1 and TRBJ2-5; 7 bases are a match to TRBD2. CDR1 is DFQATT and CDR2 is SNEGSKA in the germline V gene (reference sequence). V was pared by 6 bases and J by 1 base, with 5 bases of the junction left unmatched. This CDR3 has 13 residues. For the CDR3, the DNA is TGCAGTGCGCCCGGACTAGGCCAAGAGACCCAGTACTTC. It encodes CSAPGLGQETQYF.

This clonotype was detected a few times. The rearrangement links TRBV6-1 to TRBJ1-1; possibly TRBD1 for D (5 bases). The ends were cut back, 6 bases at V and 0 bases at J, with 11 bases in the middle. Per the germline V gene, CDR1 is MNHNS and CDR2 is SASEGT. This CDR3 has 14 residues. The CDR3 is CASRLGRLNTEAFF. Written as DNA, the CDR3 is TGTGCCAGCAGGCTGGGACGGCTGAACACTGAAGCTTTCTTT.

This clonotype showed up just a few times. V is TRBV7-8 and J is TRBJ2-5; no definite D call. Germline V lookup: CDR1 SGHVS, CDR2 FQNEAQ. Between the trimmed V and J ends, which lost 5 bases and 0 bases, there was a span of 7 bases. CDR3 length: 13 residues. The CDR3 sequence is CASSRWYQETQYF. CDR3 nucleotides: TGTGCCAGCAGCCGTTGGTACCAAGAGACCCAGTACTTC. The whole variable domain, remainder taken from reference TRBV7-8 and TRBJ2-5, is GAGVSQSPRYKVAKRGQDVALRCDPISGHVSLFWYQQALGQGPEFLTYFQNEAQLDKSGLPSDRFFAERPEGSVSTLKIQRTQQEDSAVYLCASSRWYQETQYFGPGTRLLVL.

This clonotype showed up just a few times. The gene calls are TRBV19 and TRBJ2-1; D is unresolved. In germline, CDR1 is LNHDA, CDR2 SQIVND (reference sequence). The CDR3 contains 12 residues. The V end lost 3 bases, the J end lost 9 bases, and 9 bases lay between the germline ends. The CDR3, as DNA: TGTGCCAGTAGTATCTTAGGCCCTGAGCAGTTCTTC. This sequence encodes CASSILGPEQFF.

The table lists this clonotype with a few counts. The J gene is TRBJ2-1, the V gene TRBV7-6; D is unclear. Germline lookup yields CDR1 SGHVS and CDR2 FNYEAQ. The CDR3 loop spans 12 amino acids. Trimming took off 3 bases at V and 3 bases at J, with 3 bases between the two ends. The CDR3 nucleotides read TGTGCCAGCAGCTTTTACTACAATGAGCAGTTCTTC. Translating gives CASSFYYNEQFF.

This chain connects TRBV9 to TRBJ2-7, with D maybe TRBD1 (6 bases). V was clipped by 0 bases and J by 2 bases, with 12 bases between them. The CDR3 spans 15 residues. Germline CDR1 reads SGDLS; CDR2 reads YYNGEE. CDR3: CASSVDGGRTYEQYF. The CDR3 coding sequence is TGTGCCAGCAGCGTAGATGGGGGCAGAACCTACGAGCAGTACTTC.

This clonotype was detected many times. The chain joins TRBV4-1 to TRBJ2-3, with D uncertain. The CDR3 extends over 14 amino acids. Germline CDR1 and CDR2: MGHRA and YSYEKL. Trimming shortened V by 0 bases and J by 3 bases, and 7 bases separated the two germline ends. This chain's CDR3 is CASSQEVETDTQYF. The DNA for the CDR3 is TGCGCCAGCAGCCAAGAAGTGGAAACAGATACGCAGTATTTT.

The chain employs TRBV12-3 or TRBV12-4 and TRBJ2-2; 11 bases match TRBD1. CDR3 length: 14 residues. The junction had 4 bases not matched to a gene; V was cut back by 10 bases and J by 3 bases. CDR3 amino acids: CAIPGQGDTGELFF. In DNA, the CDR3 is TGTGCCATCCCGGGACAGGGGGACACCGGGGAGCTGTTTTTT.

The chain uses TRBV5-6 and TRBJ1-1; no reliable D call. The CDR3 sequence is 11 residues long. Looked up from germline, CDR1 is SGHDT and CDR2 is YYEEEE. Deletions cut 4 bases from V and 8 bases from J, with 9 bases between. CDR3 loop: CASSAGMEAFF. The CDR3 DNA is TGTGCCAGCAGCGCTGGTATGGAAGCTTTCTTT. Filled out from reference TRBV5-6 and TRBJ1-1, the complete variable domain reads DAGVTQSPTHLIKTRGQQVTLRCSPKSGHDTVSWYQQALGQGPQFIFQYYEEEERQRGNFPDRFSGHQFPNYSSELNVNALLLGDSALYLCASSAGMEAFFGQGTRLTVV.

The genes are TRBV29-1 and TRBJ2-2; D unclear. The CDR3 is 12 residues long. Germline V CDR1 and CDR2: SQVTM, ANQGSEA. Trimming removed 1 base from V and 8 bases from J, with 8 bases in between. The CDR3 spells CSVEGGSGELFF. CDR3 coding DNA: TGCAGCGTTGAAGGAGGTTCGGGGGAGCTGTTTTTT.

This clonotype was recorded once. The genes are TRBV20-1 and TRBJ2-1; D ambiguous. The V end lost 3 bases, the J end lost 7 bases, and 13 bases lay between the germline ends. CDR1 DFQATT and CDR2 SNEGSKA come from the germline V gene (reference sequence). This CDR3 comprises 13 residues. The CDR3 DNA reads TGCAGTGCTAGGCCGCCTGCCCCTAATGAGCAGTTCTTC. Residues: CSARPPAPNEQFF.

This chain joins TRBV9 and TRBJ1-1, with 9 nucleotides matching TRBD1. V was pared by 3 bases and J by 5 bases, with 14 bases of the junction left unmatched. Per germline, CDR1 SGDLS and CDR2 YYNGEE. CDR3 length equals 17 residues. In DNA, the CDR3 is TGTGCCAGCAGCGGAAACAGGGGGCGCGCGCCGTGGACTGAAGCTTTCTTT. Protein: CASSGNRGRAPWTEAFF.

The DNA for the CDR3 is TGTGCCAGCAGCGCATCCGGGGCTAGCACAGAAGAGACCCAGTACTTC. Translating gives CASSASGASTEETQYF. This chain links TRBV7-3 with TRBJ2-5; possibly TRBD1 or TRBD2 for D (5 bases each). Germline CDR1 and CDR2: SGHTA and FQGTGA. The CDR3 contains 16 residues. Trimming removed 5 bases from V and 3 bases from J, with 19 bases in between.

This clonotype showed up just a few times. The J gene is TRBJ2-7, the V gene TRBV29-1; D remains unclear. Germline V gene sequence: CDR1 SQVTM, CDR2 ANQGSEA. Trimming stripped 6 bases from V and 1 base from J, with 16 bases between. There are 14 residues in the CDR3. CDR3 residues: CSVASLGESYEQYF. The CDR3 bases are TGCAGCGTCGCTAGTCTAGGAGAGTCCTACGAGCAGTACTTC.

The rearrangement uses TRBV12-3 or TRBV12-4 and TRBJ2-7, with 12 bases that match TRBD1. V lost 4 bases and J lost 6; bases outside the gene matches: 7. CDR3 length equals 15 residues. The CDR3: CASSSYRDRGLEQYF. The CDR3 nucleotides read TGTGCCAGCAGTTCATACCGGGACAGGGGGCTCGAGCAGTACTTC.

The chain couples TRBV12-3 or TRBV12-4 to TRBJ1-1; D remains ambiguous. V was clipped by 7 bases and J by 1 base, with 7 bases between them. The CDR3 has 12 amino acids. The CDR3: CASTFGNTEAFF. CDR3 DNA: TGTGCCAGCACTTTTGGGAACACTGAAGCTTTCTTT.

This clonotype came up a few times. The junction departs from germline at one end; a sequencing error may be responsible. The chain has TRBV15 and TRBJ1-1; tentative D call: TRBD1 (5 bases). CDR3 length: 14 residues. Germline CDR1 LNHNV, CDR2 YYDKDF (reference sequence). CDR3 in amino acids: CATSQGALFTEAFF. CDR3 nucleotide sequence: TGTGCCACCAGCCAGGGAGCTCTGTTCACTGAAGCTTTCTTC.

This clonotype was seen more than once but under ten times. An end of the junction does not agree with germline; a read error may underlie this. The chain carries TRBV4-1 and TRBJ1-3; D perhaps matches TRBD1 (6 bases). The CDR3 totals 15 residues. Germline values: CDR1 MGHRA, CDR2 YSYEKL. CDR3 DNA: TGCGCCAGCAGTCAAGGGGGGAGACCTGGAAACACCATATATTTT. It codes for CASSQGGRPGNTIYF.